Listed below are T cell receptor beta chains from one sample, sequenced in a study of cytomegalovirus exposure and HLA in healthy donors. Profiled with immunoSEQ multiplex PCR; TCRdb holds only in-frame clones, not every one. The table records fewer than 150,000 clones, 80% to 90% of them present only once. Specimen: PBMCs. The receptors stem from a woman between 18 and 30 years old in good health and CMV-seropositive. Each CDR3 is given with its conserved first and last residue. Each record gives: clone size, V gene, J gene, D gene, CDR3 DNA, CDR3 protein. The D gene is left open where the match is weak. A row's size may be missing; if present it is once, few, many or a size class.

.	TRBV7-9	TRBJ2-3	.	TGTGCCAGCAGCTTAAACATGGCGGGCAGCACAGATACGCAGTATTTT	CASSLNMAGSTDTQYF
few	TRBV27	TRBJ1-2	TRBD1	TGTGCCAGCAGTTTATCTCCCCCCGGGACAGGGGAGGGCGGCTACACCTTC	CASSLSPPGTGEGGYTF
few	TRBV7-9	TRBJ1-1	.	TGTGCCAGCAGCCCGAGAGGGGGAAACACTGAAGCTTTCTTT	CASSPRGGNTEAFF
.	TRBV21-1	TRBJ2-5	.	TGTGCCAGCAGCAAAGAAGCCCGACTAGCGGGACGAGAGACCCAGTACTTC	CASSKEARLAGRETQYF
once	TRBV7-3	TRBJ2-3	TRBD2	TGTGCCAGCAGCTTCCCTAGCGGGGGAACAGATACGCAGTATTTT	CASSFPSGGTDTQYF
.	TRBV7-3	TRBJ2-3	.	TGTGCCAGCAGCCTCTCGGGAGCCACAGATACGCAGTATTTT	CASSLSGATDTQYF
few	TRBV4-2	TRBJ2-3	TRBD2	TGTGCCAGCAGCCAAGGACTAGCGGGGTGGGGGGCCACAGATACGCAGTATTTT	CASSQGLAGWGATDTQYF
.	TRBV7-2	TRBJ1-2	.	TGTGCCAGCAGCTTAGAGACGTTCGGGGAATCTAACTATGGCTACACCTTC	CASSLETFGESNYGYTF
.	TRBV18	TRBJ2-3	.	TGTGCCAGCTCACCCTACAGTGGTACTAGCACAGATACGCAGTATTTT	CASSPYSGTSTDTQYF
.	TRBV7-2	TRBJ2-1	.	TGTGCCAGCAGCTTACCTGGTACCGGCAATGAGCAGTTCTTC	CASSLPGTGNEQFF
.	TRBV5-1	TRBJ2-2	TRBD2	TGCGCCAGCGGGGGACTAGCGGGAGACACCGGGGAGCTGTTTTTT	CASGGLAGDTGELFF
.	TRBV6-1	TRBJ1-2	.	TGTGCCGCCCGGGAGTCAAACTATGGCTACACCTTC	CAARESNYGYTF
.	TRBV6-6	TRBJ1-5	.	TGTGCCAGCGCGGCGGTAGGGGCTCAGCCCCAGCATTTT	CASAAVGAQPQHF
.	TRBV9	TRBJ1-2	.	TGTGCCAGCAGCTCTAGTCGGGAGGGCTACACCTTC	CASSSSREGYTF
once	TRBV18	TRBJ2-2	.	TGTGCCAGCTCACCACCGAGGTCGAGGGACACCGGGGAGCTGTTTTTT	CASSPPRSRDTGELFF
.	TRBV6-1	TRBJ2-7	TRBD2	TGTGCCAGCAGTGAGATGTATGCTAGCGGGATCCACGAGCAGTACTTC	CASSEMYASGIHEQYF
.	TRBV19	TRBJ1-1	.	TGTGCCAGTAGGACATTCGACACTGAAGCTTTCTTT	CASRTFDTEAFF
.	TRBV18	TRBJ2-2	.	TGTGCCAGCTCACAGGACAGGAACACCGGGGAGCTGTTTTTT	CASSQDRNTGELFF
.	TRBV7-2	TRBJ1-6	TRBD1	TGTGCCAGCAGCTTAGTAGGGGGCCTCTCTTCTTCACCCCTCCACTTT	CASSLVGGLSSSPLHF
.	TRBV5-1	TRBJ2-1	.	TGCGCCAGCAGTCCTTACGGGAGTGGGGCCTACAATGAGCAGTTCTTC	CASSPYGSGAYNEQFF
.	TRBV19	TRBJ1-6	.	TGTGCCAGTAGTATAGTCGGCAGGGCCGGTTCACCCCTCCACTTT	CASSIVGRAGSPLHF
.	TRBV9	TRBJ2-7	.	TGTGCCAGCAGCGTAGGGCTAGCCTCCTACGAGCAGTACTTC	CASSVGLASYEQYF
.	TRBV15	TRBJ2-5	TRBD2	TGTGCCACCAGCAGAGAGCGGGGGGGAGAGACCCAGTACTTC	CATSRERGGETQYF
.	TRBV28	TRBJ2-3	TRBD1	TGTGCCAGCAGTGCTACAGGGGGCGGGTCCCGCGATACGCAGTATTTT	CASSATGGGSRDTQYF
.	TRBV28	TRBJ1-5	.	TGTGCCAGCAGTACAGTGCAAATTCACAGCAATCAGCCCCAGCATTTT	CASSTVQIHSNQPQHF
once	TRBV6-5	TRBJ1-2	TRBD1	TGTGCCAGCAGTTATTTCCGGGCCCAGGGGGTTCGTGGCTACACCTTC	CASSYFRAQGVRGYTF
.	TRBV28	TRBJ2-5	.	TGTGCCAGCAGGGAAGCAGGACAAGAGACCCAGTACTTC	CASREAGQETQYF
.	TRBV28	TRBJ2-6	.	TGTGCCAGCAGATCCCAGGGTACTGGGGCCAACGTCCTGACTTTC	CASRSQGTGANVLTF
once	TRBV19	TRBJ2-1	.	TGTGCCAGTAGAGAGGATCTTACCTACAATGAGCAGTTCTTC	CASREDLTYNEQFF
once	TRBV11-1	TRBJ1-1	.	TGTGCCAGCAGCTTAGCGGGGCAGGGCACTGAAGCTTTCTTT	CASSLAGQGTEAFF
.	TRBV7-2	TRBJ2-3	TRBD2	TGTGCCAGCAGCTTAGCCCTAGCGGCCACAGATACGCAGTATTTT	CASSLALAATDTQYF
.	TRBV18	TRBJ1-6	.	TGTGCCAGCTCACCCACAAACGACAGGTTACATTCACCCCTCCACTTT	CASSPTNDRLHSPLHF
.	TRBV7-9	TRBJ1-5	.	TGTGCCAGCAGCTTAGCGTATGGCAATCAGCCCCAGCATTTT	CASSLAYGNQPQHF
.	TRBV28	TRBJ2-7	TRBD1	TGTGCCAGCAGTTTATTACGGACAGGGGTATACGAGCAGTACTTC	CASSLLRTGVYEQYF
.	TRBV30	TRBJ2-3	.	TGTGCCTGGAGTCTGGGGGCTGATACGCAGTATTTT	CAWSLGADTQYF
.	TRBV5-6	TRBJ1-5	.	TGTGCCAGCAGCTTGGGTCCAGGGGTAGGACAGCCCCAGCATTTT	CASSLGPGVGQPQHF
.	TRBV28	TRBJ2-1	TRBD2	TGTGCCAGCATCCTCCGACCCGCCGGGACTAGCGGGAGGATCACCTACAATGAGCAGTTCTTC	CASILRPAGTSGRITYNEQFF
.	TRBV7-2	TRBJ2-1	.	TGTGCCAGCAGCTTAGATAGTCGTCAGGGGGGCAATGAGCAGTTCTTC	CASSLDSRQGGNEQFF
.	TRBV7-3	TRBJ1-1	TRBD1	TGTGCCAGCAGCTTAAGGCCCGGACAGGGCCTCACTGAAGCTTTCTTT	CASSLRPGQGLTEAFF
.	TRBV18	TRBJ1-2	TRBD1	TGTGCCAGCTCCCCCAGTGGGACAGGCTATGGCTACACCTTC	CASSPSGTGYGYTF
.	TRBV18	TRBJ1-1	TRBD1	TGTGCCAGCTCACCCTTCAAAGGACAGGACAACACTGAAGCTTTCTTT	CASSPFKGQDNTEAFF
.	TRBV19	TRBJ2-3	TRBD2	TGTGCCAGTAGTATGCTAGCGGGGGGAAGCACAGATACGCAGTATTTT	CASSMLAGGSTDTQYF
.	TRBV28	TRBJ2-5	TRBD2	TGTGCCAGCAGCCCCTTCAAGAGGGGACTACTAGGAGAGACCCAGTACTTC	CASSPFKRGLLGETQYF
.	TRBV28	TRBJ2-2	.	TGTGCCAGCAGTCCACCCGACAGATCCACCGGGGAGCTGTTTTTT	CASSPPDRSTGELFF
.	TRBV6-5	TRBJ1-1	.	TGTGCCAGCAGTTACGATTCAGGGGCCGGGAACACTGAAGCTTTCTTT	CASSYDSGAGNTEAFF
.	TRBV5-6	TRBJ1-2	TRBD1	TGTGCCAGCAGCTTCCGGACAGGGATGGTGTCTGGCTACACCTTC	CASSFRTGMVSGYTF
.	TRBV4-2	TRBJ1-2	TRBD1	TGTGCCAGCAGCCAGTCAGCCGGGACAGGGGACTATGGCTACACCTTC	CASSQSAGTGDYGYTF
.	TRBV7-2	TRBJ2-6	.	TGTGCCAGCAGCTTAATGGCAGGGGCCAACGTCCTGACTTTC	CASSLMAGANVLTF
.	TRBV19	TRBJ2-7	TRBD2	TGTGCCAGTAGTTTCAAGCGGGAGAGCGAGCAGTACTTC	CASSFKRESEQYF
once	TRBV7-2	TRBJ1-1	TRBD1	TGTGCCAGCAGCTGGGGACAGACGAACACTGAAGCTTTCTTT	CASSWGQTNTEAFF
.	TRBV7-2	TRBJ1-1	TRBD1	TGTGCCAGCAGCCCCGACAGGGACACTGAAGCTTTCTTT	CASSPDRDTEAFF
.	TRBV28	TRBJ1-4	.	TGTGCCAGCAGTTCAAGACGAGGCCCTAATGAAAAACTGTTTTTT	CASSSRRGPNEKLFF
.	TRBV6-4	TRBJ2-3	TRBD1	TGTGCCAGCGGGACAGGTCACACAGATACGCAGTATTTT	CASGTGHTDTQYF
.	TRBV5-6	TRBJ1-1	.	TGTGCCAGCAGCTTGGCGGGGGGGTTAGGAGCTTTCTTT	CASSLAGGLGAFF
.	TRBV28	TRBJ2-1	TRBD2	TGTGCCAGCGGTTATCCGGGACTAGCGGGAAAGAGCTCCTACAATGAGCAGTTCTTC	CASGYPGLAGKSSYNEQFF
.	TRBV27	TRBJ1-2	.	TGTGCCAGCAGTGTAGGCTGGGCGGGGGGCAACTATGGCTACACCTTC	CASSVGWAGGNYGYTF
.	TRBV19	TRBJ1-2	.	TGTGCCAGTAGTATGTATAATGGCTACACCTTC	CASSMYNGYTF
.	TRBV5-1	TRBJ1-1	.	TGCGCCAGCAGCTTGGGACAGCTACTGAACACTGAAGCTTTCTTT	CASSLGQLLNTEAFF
.	TRBV4-2	TRBJ2-4	.	TGTGCCAGCAGCCAAGATCCGGACACCAACATTCAGTACTTC	CASSQDPDTNIQYF